This paragraph reports one T cell receptor beta chain. The data derive from a study of blood T cell repertoires in COVID-19. Measured with immunoSEQ multiplex PCR; TCRdb has only the in-frame clones, and not every one. The sample includes about 200,000 clones, about 88% of them seen just once. This TCR was sampled from a man in his forties or fifties with COVID-19, enrolled during active disease. Source material: peripheral blood.

The CDR3 here is CAWTRDRGGSPLHF. CDR3 nucleotides: TGTGCCTGGACCCGGGACAGGGGTGGTTCACCCCTCCACTTT. This chain uses TRBV30 with TRBJ1-6, with 10 bases lining up with TRBD1. CDR1 is GTSNPN, CDR2 SVGIG, per germline (reference sequence). After removal of 4 bases from V and 9 bases from J, the junction contained 6 bases not matched to a gene. The CDR3 contains 14 residues.